A single sample is the source of the 32 T cell receptor beta chains below, sequenced in a study of T cell responses to AZD1222 COVID-19 vaccine. Using immunoSEQ multiplex PCR, the repertoire was profiled, and TCRdb retains in-frame clones only, with some absent. The data hold 150,000 to 160,000 clones, with 85% to 95% observed a single time. Sequenced here: peripheral blood, sampled 28 days after the second AZD1222 dose. The receptors were gathered from an adult who received the AZD1222 COVID-19 vaccine.

This rearrangement joins TRBV4-1 to TRBJ1-5; D gene uncertain. The germline V gene encodes CDR1 MGHRA and CDR2 YSYEKL. The ends were cut back, 0 bases at V and 4 bases at J, with 7 bases in the middle. There are 14 residues in the CDR3. Here the CDR3 reads CASSQDQGNQPQHF. DNA for the CDR3: TGCGCCAGCAGCCAAGATCAAGGGAATCAGCCCCAGCATTTT.

V and J are TRBV7-2 and TRBJ2-5; no definite D call. V lost 6 bases and J lost 5, with 10 bases in between. This CDR3 region has 12 residues. Germline V CDR1 and CDR2: SGHTA, FQGNSA. The CDR3 protein is CASSFSAETQYF. The CDR3 coding sequence is TGTGCCAGCAGTTTTAGTGCGGAGACCCAGTACTTC.

The chain carries TRBV9 and TRBJ2-1; the D is unclear. Germline V gene sequence: CDR1 SGDLS, CDR2 YYNGEE. The CDR3 sequence is 11 residues long. V shed 7 bases and J shed 5 bases, with 7 bases lying between them. The CDR3 DNA reads as TGTGCCAGCTCCAGGAACAATGAGCAGTTCTTC. As protein: CASSRNNEQFF.

The chain links TRBV3-1 (or the pseudogene TRBV3-2) to TRBJ1-3, with a possible D match to TRBD1 (5 bases). The CDR3 loop spans 16 amino acids. Germline V gene data show CDR1 as LGHDT and CDR2 as YNNKEL (reference sequence). V was pared by 0 bases and J by 1 base, with 10 bases between. DNA for the CDR3: TGTGCCAGCAGCCAAGAATGGGGGATATCTGGAAACACCATATATTTT. This encodes CASSQEWGISGNTIYF.

This chain joins TRBV19 and TRBJ1-1; tentatively, D is TRBD1 (6 bases). The CDR3 totals 17 residues. The V end lost 3 bases, the J end lost 5 bases, and 22 bases lay between the germline ends. Germline V gene sequence: CDR1 LNHDA, CDR2 SQIVND (reference sequence). The CDR3 loop is CASSIWRGGGARTEAFF. CDR3 nucleotide sequence: TGTGCCAGTAGTATCTGGCGGGGCGGGGGCGCGAGGACTGAAGCTTTCTTT.

The rearrangement uses TRBV7-2 and TRBJ2-1; 8 positions agree with TRBD2. Trimming cost V 6 bases and J 11 bases; bases outside gene matches: 9. This CDR3 spans 13 amino acids. Germline CDR1 is SGHTA and CDR2 is FQGNSA. The CDR3 reads CASSRISGTKQFF. The CDR3 DNA reads TGTGCCAGCAGTCGAATTAGCGGGACTAAGCAGTTCTTC.

This sequence joins TRBV13 and TRBJ2-7; D gene unclear. Per germline, CDR1 PRHDT and CDR2 FYEKMQ (reference sequence). Trimming cost V 1 base and J 1 base, with 5 bases left between them. The CDR3 runs to 13 residues. Here the CDR3 DNA reads TGTGCCAGCAGCTTAGAAGAATCCTACGAGCAGTACTTC. This translates into CASSLEESYEQYF.

The rearrangement links TRBV25-1 to TRBJ2-5; 9 bases line up with TRBD2. The J segment lost 0 bases and the V segment lost 5 bases, leaving 10 bases of the junction unmatched. Germline V gene sequence: CDR1 MGHDK, CDR2 SYGVNS. This CDR3 spans 17 amino acids. This chain's CDR3 is CASSSLASGKNQETQYF. CDR3 bases: TGTGCCAGCAGTTCCCTTGCTAGCGGGAAAAACCAAGAGACCCAGTACTTC.

The J gene is TRBJ1-2, the V gene TRBV19; the D is unclear. V was trimmed by 4 bases and J by 7 bases, leaving 10 bases between them. The germline V gene has CDR1 LNHDA and CDR2 SQIVND (reference sequence). This CDR3 has 12 amino acids. Written as DNA, the CDR3 is TGTGCCAGTAGTAGGGGATCCTTTGGCTACACCTTC. Its translation: CASSRGSFGYTF.

The chain employs TRBV18 and TRBJ2-2; the D gene is possibly TRBD1 (6 bases). CDR1 and CDR2 (germline): KGHSH, LQKENI. The CDR3 is made up of 14 amino acids. V dropped 3 bases and J dropped 5 bases, with 10 bases sitting between them. CDR3 protein: CASSPLGATGELFF. DNA for the CDR3: TGTGCCAGCTCACCTTTGGGGGCGACCGGGGAGCTGTTTTTT.

The chain has TRBV9 and TRBJ1-6; D remains ambiguous. Looked up from germline, CDR1 is SGDLS and CDR2 is YYNGEE. The CDR3 has 13 residues. The V end lost 3 bases, the J end lost 7 bases, and 8 bases lay between the germline ends. CDR3 loop: CASSDLANSPLHF. CDR3 bases: TGTGCCAGCAGCGACCTAGCGAATTCACCCCTCCACTTT.

A word on this clone: Relative to the germline gene, one junction end is altered; a read error may explain this. The chain carries TRBV7-8 and TRBJ1-5; tentative D call: TRBD1 (6 bases). CDR3 length: 14 residues. In germline, CDR1 is SGHVS, CDR2 FQNEAQ. CDR3 in DNA: TGTGCCAGCAGCTACAGGGTTAGCCATCAGCCCCAGCATTTT. This sequence encodes CASSYRVSHQPQHF.

The rearrangement uses TRBV5-6 and TRBJ2-7; D gene unclear. V dropped 1 base and J dropped 1 base, with 15 bases sitting between them. Germline CDR1 reads SGHDT; CDR2 reads YYEEEE. CDR3 length: 16 residues. Written as DNA, the CDR3 is TGTGCCAGCAGCTTGCGGCCAGAGTACTATTCCTACGAGCAGTACTTC. Its translation is CASSLRPEYYSYEQYF.

The chain links TRBV5-1 to TRBJ2-4; TRBD1 agrees at 7 bases. The CDR3 has 16 amino acids. Per the germline V gene, CDR1 is SGHRS and CDR2 is YFSETQ. J was trimmed by 3 bases and V by 0 bases; bases with no gene match: 6. The CDR3 DNA sequence: TGCGCCAGCAGCTTGGAGGGGCAGGGGGTCAAAAACATTCAGTACTTC. Amino acid sequence: CASSLEGQGVKNIQYF.

This clone was found once. The chain carries TRBV12-3 or TRBV12-4 and TRBJ1-5; D perhaps matches TRBD1 (5 bases). Trimming stripped 7 bases from V and 6 bases from J, with 13 bases between. The CDR3 is 13 residues long. DNA of the CDR3: TGTGCCAGCACCCATCGGGGGGTTCAGCCCCAGCATTTT. Protein sequence: CASTHRGVQPQHF.

This clone showed up just a few times. V usage is TRBV9 and J usage is TRBJ1-2, with 7 bases lining up with TRBD1. Trimming cost V 4 bases and J 4 bases; bases outside gene matches: 13. There are 16 residues in the CDR3. The germline V gene has CDR1 SGDLS and CDR2 YYNGEE. The CDR3: CASSSQPGQRTYGYTF. The CDR3 DNA sequence: TGTGCCAGCAGCTCCCAACCGGGACAGAGGACCTATGGCTACACCTTC.

V is TRBV20-1 and J is TRBJ2-7; a weak D match, TRBD2 (5 bases). V dropped 3 bases and J dropped 4 bases, with 16 bases sitting between them. Per germline, CDR1 DFQATT and CDR2 SNEGSKA (reference sequence). This CDR3 is 14 amino acids long. The CDR3 reads CSASLFGGLYEQYF. In nucleotides, the CDR3 is TGCAGTGCTAGTCTTTTTGGCGGGTTGTACGAGCAGTACTTC.

Only one count was recorded for this clone. CDR3 in DNA: TGTGCCAGCAGCCCCACCCATGGCGGGGGGAGTAATTCACCCCTCCACTTT. It translates to CASSPTHGGGSNSPLHF. The chain combines TRBV7-2 with TRBJ1-6; TRBD1 is a possible D gene (5 bases). Trimming shortened V by 5 bases and J by 6 bases, and 20 bases separated the two germline ends. The CDR3 sequence is 17 residues long. Germline loops: CDR1 SGHTA, CDR2 FQGNSA.

CDR3 in amino acids: CASSLAGGPYQPQHF. In DNA form, the CDR3 reads TGTGCCAGCAGCTTAGCAGGGGGTCCCTATCAGCCCCAGCATTTT. The J gene is TRBJ1-5, the V gene TRBV3-1 (or the pseudogene TRBV3-2); 7 bases map to TRBD1. V trimming: 5 bases; J trimming: 5 bases; junction bases outside the gene matches: 9. The V gene's germline CDR1 is LGHDT and CDR2 YNNKEL (reference sequence). The CDR3 consists of 15 residues.

The chain links TRBV10-3 to TRBJ1-1; D may be TRBD1 (6 bases). V was clipped by 5 bases and J by 1 base, with 14 bases between them. The germline gives CDR1 ENHRY, CDR2 SYGVKD. The CDR3 contains 15 residues. CDR3 protein: CAISRQVPPNTEAFF. In DNA form, the CDR3 reads TGTGCCATCAGTAGACAGGTTCCCCCGAACACTGAAGCTTTCTTT.

V usage is TRBV2 and J usage is TRBJ1-1; the D gene is possibly TRBD1 (5 bases). V shed 5 bases and J shed 1 base, with 8 bases lying between them. The CDR3 contains 13 residues. CDR1 and CDR2 (germline): SNHLY, FYNNEI. The CDR3, as DNA: TGTGCCAGCAGTCTTGACAGGAACACTGAAGCTTTCTTT. Translated: CASSLDRNTEAFF. The entire variable domain, with the rest obtained from reference TRBV2 and TRBJ1-1, is as follows: EPEVTQTPSHQVTQMGQEVILRCVPISNHLYFYWYRQILGQKVEFLVSFYNNEISEKSEIFDDQFSVERPDGSNFTLKIRSTKLEDSAMYFCASSLDRNTEAFFGQGTRLTVV.

V usage is TRBV3-1 (or the pseudogene TRBV3-2) and J usage is TRBJ2-1, with TRBD2 identical over 16 bases. CDR3 length equals 17 residues. Germline CDR1 and CDR2: LGHDT and YNNKEL (reference sequence). Trimming took 4 bases from V and 2 from J; bases not matched to a gene: 2. The CDR3 protein is CASSRGTSGRAYNEQFF. DNA of the CDR3: TGTGCCAGCAGCCGGGGGACTAGCGGGAGGGCCTACAATGAGCAGTTCTTC.

CDR3 region: CASSGLQGGNQPQHF. The CDR3 DNA reads TGTGCCAGCAGCGGACTACAGGGTGGGAATCAGCCCCAGCATTTT. The chain has TRBV7-2 and TRBJ1-5; maybe TRBD1 (6 bases). Trimming took 5 bases from V and 4 from J, leaving 15 bases between them. This CDR3 spans 15 amino acids. Germline values: CDR1 SGHTA, CDR2 FQGNSA.

The V and J genes are TRBV29-1 and TRBJ1-4, with D hard to call. V dropped 8 bases and J dropped 6 bases, with 19 bases sitting between them. The CDR3 is 14 amino acids. Germline V gene data show CDR1 as SQVTM and CDR2 as ANQGSEA. The CDR3 reads CSFTGGSRDEKLFF. The CDR3 DNA follows: TGCAGCTTCACTGGCGGATCACGGGATGAAAAACTGTTTTTT.

The V call is TRBV12-3 or TRBV12-4, the J call TRBJ2-1, with 8 nucleotides matching TRBD1. V trimming: 6 bases; J trimming: 8 bases; junction bases outside the gene matches: 3. This CDR3 region has 12 residues. The CDR3 sequence is CASRTGAHEQFF. The CDR3 region has the DNA TGTGCCAGCAGGACAGGGGCCCATGAGCAGTTCTTC.

This clone showed up just once. The chain recombines TRBV12-3 or TRBV12-4 with TRBJ1-2; possibly TRBD1 for D (6 bases). With 6 bases removed from V and 4 bases from J, the gap between germline ends came to 12 bases. The CDR3 length is 13 residues. CDR3 sequence: CASSHTGPYGYTF. CDR3 in DNA: TGTGCCAGCAGCCACACAGGGCCCTATGGCTACACCTTC.

This chain joins TRBV19 and TRBJ2-7, with 10 bases lining up with TRBD1. V lost 5 bases to trimming and J lost 4 bases; unmatched junction nucleotides: 5. This CDR3 spans 14 amino acids. CDR1 is LNHDA, CDR2 SQIVND, per germline (reference sequence). The CDR3, as DNA: TGTGCCAGTAGTGGCCCGGACAGGGGGTACGAGCAGTACTTC. It translates to CASSGPDRGYEQYF.

The chain joins TRBV3-1 (or the pseudogene TRBV3-2) to TRBJ1-2, with a tentative D call TRBD1 (6 bases). This CDR3 region has 15 residues. Per germline, CDR1 LGHDT and CDR2 YNNKEL (reference sequence). Between the trimmed V and J ends, which lost 1 base and 8 bases, there was a span of 17 bases. CDR3 sequence reads: CASSQGGAPASGYTF. The CDR3 DNA is TGTGCCAGCAGCCAAGGGGGGGCTCCCGCTTCGGGCTACACCTTC.

The chain is built from TRBV11-2 and TRBJ1-1, with no clear D. The V end lost 8 bases, the J end lost 1 base, and 11 bases lay between the germline ends. Germline V gene lookup returns CDR1 SGHAT and CDR2 FQNNGV. The CDR3 covers 13 residues. The CDR3 sequence is CASGWAANTEAFF. The CDR3 DNA reads as TGTGCCAGCGGTTGGGCGGCGAACACTGAAGCTTTCTTT.

The rearrangement joins TRBV5-1 to TRBJ2-1; TRBD2 matches at 12 bases. V gave up 0 bases and J gave up 10 bases; unmatched junction bases: 5. Germline CDR1 SGHRS, CDR2 YFSETQ. The CDR3 extends over 15 amino acids. This chain's CDR3 is CASSLVASGRAEQFF. CDR3 in DNA: TGCGCCAGCAGCTTGGTCGCTAGCGGGAGGGCCGAGCAGTTCTTC.

The V call is TRBV11-2, the J call TRBJ2-1; possible D gene TRBD2, 6 bases. The germline V gene has CDR1 SGHAT and CDR2 FQNNGV. The CDR3 runs to 14 residues. Trimming pared 5 bases from V and 3 bases from J, leaving 11 bases between. CDR3 DNA: TGTGCCAGCAGCACCCGACTAGGCTACAATGAGCAGTTCTTC. This encodes CASSTRLGYNEQFF.

V is TRBV6-5 and J is TRBJ1-2, with TRBD1 matching over 7 bases. J lost 5 bases, V lost 7 bases, and 13 bases had no gene match. The CDR3 spans 15 residues. From germline, CDR1 is MNHEY and CDR2 SVGAGI. As DNA, the CDR3 is TGTGCCAGCACCCATTTTGGAGGGGGCAATTATGGCTACACCTTC. This gives the protein CASTHFGGGNYGYTF.